This entry lists 8 T cell receptor beta chains sequenced from one sample in a study of cytomegalovirus exposure and HLA in healthy donors. Primers for the PCR totalled 60 Vbeta and 13 Jbeta. The data were produced by immunoSEQ multiplex PCR, yet TCRdb's version contains in-frame clones alone and is incomplete. The sample holds approximately 180,000 clones, about four fifths seen once. Sequenced: PBMCs. These TCRs come from a male donor in good health and CMV-seronegative.

This sequence joins TRBV27 and TRBJ1-2, with 11 bases lining up with TRBD1. The CDR3 contains 15 residues. CDR1 is MNHEY and CDR2 is SMNVEV in the germline V gene (reference sequence). Trimming took 6 bases from V and 5 from J; bases not matched to a gene: 8. CDR3 loop: CASRELDRGRYGYTF. The CDR3, as DNA: TGTGCCAGCAGAGAATTGGACAGGGGGCGATATGGCTACACCTTC.

The rearrangement uses TRBV7-2 and TRBJ1-6, with TRBD1 identical over 7 bases. Germline V CDR1 and CDR2: SGHTA, FQGNSA. The CDR3 totals 13 residues. V was clipped by 2 bases and J by 16 bases; unmatched bases: 8. This chain's CDR3 is CASSLYAGQTLHF. DNA for the CDR3: TGTGCCAGCAGCTTATACGCGGGACAGACACTCCACTTT.

The CDR3 region is CAGYRAGGELFF. CDR3 DNA: TGTGCCGGCTACAGGGCCGGCGGGGAGCTGTTTTTT. J is TRBJ2-2 and V is TRBV18, with a tentative D call TRBD1 (6 bases). CDR1 and CDR2 (germline): KGHSH, LQKENI. V gave up 11 bases and J gave up 7 bases, with 14 bases separating them. CDR3 size: 12 residues.

This sequence joins TRBV30 and TRBJ2-3; 9 bases map to TRBD2. The CDR3 sequence is 15 residues long. V gave up 4 bases and J gave up 9 bases; unmatched junction bases: 14. Germline CDR1 reads GTSNPN; CDR2 reads SVGIG (reference sequence). DNA of the CDR3: TGTGCCTGGACAAATAGCGGGGGCCCCGGGGGAACGCAGTATTTT. Its translation: CAWTNSGGPGGTQYF.

The chain is built from TRBV7-9 and TRBJ2-6; D gene unclear. With 0 bases removed from V and 3 bases from J, the gap between germline ends came to 6 bases. In germline, CDR1 is SEHNR, CDR2 FQNEAQ (reference sequence). There are 15 residues in the CDR3. CDR3 in DNA: TGTGCCAGCAGCTTAGCAATCGGTGGGGCCAACGTCCTGACTTTC. Translation: CASSLAIGGANVLTF.

The chain combines TRBV7-2 with TRBJ2-7; 8 bases are a match to TRBD1. CDR3 length equals 15 residues. The germline gives CDR1 SGHTA, CDR2 FQGNSA. V lost 5 bases to trimming and J lost 4 bases; unmatched junction nucleotides: 10. CDR3 nucleotide sequence: TGTGCCAGCAGCCTAACCGGACAGGGATCTTACGAGCAGTACTTC. Protein: CASSLTGQGSYEQYF.

The chain combines TRBV6-5 with TRBJ1-5, with a weak D call TRBD1 (6 bases). The length of the CDR3 is 15 residues. The germline CDR1 and CDR2 sequences are MNHEY and SVGAGI. V dropped 5 bases and J dropped 0 bases, with 11 bases sitting between them. Written as DNA, the CDR3 is TGTGCCAGCAGTCAAGACAGGTATAGCAATCAGCCCCAGCATTTT. Its protein product is CASSQDRYSNQPQHF.

V is TRBV18 and J is TRBJ1-5; no reliable D call. The V end was cut by 3 bases, the J end by 6 bases, with 9 bases between. The V gene's germline CDR1 is KGHSH and CDR2 LQKENI. The CDR3 is 13 amino acids. This CDR3 is CASSPSAGQPQHF. DNA of the CDR3: TGTGCCAGCTCACCCTCTGCAGGTCAGCCCCAGCATTTT.